Below, 10 T cell receptor beta chains from the same sample are listed, as sequenced in a study of CD8 T cells in ankylosing spondylitis. Study-wide points: Ankylosing spondylitis blood appeared to be characterized by a TCR beta motif of eight or nine highly homologous variants.

These receptors' targets are unknown. TCRdb reprocessed the 5' RACE reads with MiXCR, giving one entry per CDR3 protein. The sample includes about 500,000 distinct CDR3 sequences, less than 6% of them seen just once. Sequenced input: blood, either unsorted or a sorted T cell fraction (not recorded which). These receptors were taken from a male donor with ankylosing spondylitis.

This clonotype was seen only a few times. This chain uses TRBV5-1 with TRBJ2-1; D might be TRBD1 (5 bases). The V gene lost 1 base and the J gene lost 3 bases, with 11 bases spanning the gap. CDR1 and CDR2 from the germline V gene are SGHRS and YFSETQ. There are 15 residues in the CDR3. CDR3 protein: CASSLIRTNYNEQFF. CDR3 bases: TGCGCCAGCAGCTTGATTAGGACAAACTACAATGAGCAGTTCTTC.

This clonotype was recorded at least ten times. The V gene is TRBV7-9, the J gene TRBJ2-7; D might be TRBD1 (5 bases). This CDR3 contains 14 residues. V lost 0 bases to trimming and J lost 3 bases, with 9 bases between them. The V gene's germline CDR1 is SEHNR and CDR2 FQNEAQ (reference sequence). The CDR3 coding sequence is TGTGCCAGCAGCTTAGCGGGGCAGATCTACGAGCAGTACTTC. Translating gives CASSLAGQIYEQYF.

This clonotype was detected many times. The chain recombines TRBV18 with TRBJ2-1, with 10 bases fitting TRBD1. V gave up 6 bases and J gave up 5 bases; unmatched junction bases: 4. Germline CDR1 and CDR2: KGHSH and LQKENI. The CDR3 runs to 14 residues. CDR3 sequence (DNA): TGTGCCAGCTCGTATGGGACAGGGGACAATGAGCAGTTCTTC. Translation: CASSYGTGDNEQFF. Full variable domain (rest looked up from reference TRBV18 and TRBJ2-1): NAGVMQNPRHLVRRRGQEARLRCSPMKGHSHVYWYRQLPEEGLKFMVYLQKENIIDESGMPKERFSAEFPKEGPSILRIQQVVRGDSAAYFCASSYGTGDNEQFFGPGTRLTVL.

In its sample, this clonotype was seen many times. The chain recombines TRBV20-1 with TRBJ1-2; maybe TRBD1 (5 bases). Germline assignment: CDR1 DFQATT and CDR2 SNEGSKA (reference sequence). V was shortened by 2 bases and J by 9 bases, with 22 bases between the two germline ends. This CDR3 has 15 residues. The DNA of the CDR3 is TGCAGTGCTAGATTCCAGGGACGGCCGTTTTCTAGCTACACCTTC. It encodes CSARFQGRPFSSYTF.

This clonotype was found many times. The rearrangement links TRBV12-3 or TRBV12-4 to TRBJ1-1; no clear D gene. Trimming cost V 2 bases and J 5 bases, with 15 bases left between them. The CDR3 has 15 residues. CDR3 loop: CASSLTPKVETEAFF. The CDR3, as DNA: TGTGCCAGCAGTTTAACCCCCAAAGTGGAAACTGAAGCTTTCTTT.

This clonotype was found many times. The chain employs TRBV10-3 and TRBJ2-3, with 10 bases identical to TRBD1. The CDR3 loop spans 14 amino acids. J lost 6 bases, V lost 10 bases, and 10 bases had no gene match. CDR1 ENHRY and CDR2 SYGVKD come from the germline V gene. The CDR3 DNA follows: TGTGCCACCTCTCTAGGACAGGGGGGTGATACGCAGTATTTT. Residues: CATSLGQGGDTQYF.

The table lists this clonotype with many counts. The V call is TRBV7-9, the J call TRBJ1-2; no reliable D call. The CDR3 spans 13 residues. Germline values: CDR1 SEHNR, CDR2 FQNEAQ (reference sequence). V gave up 5 bases and J gave up 8 bases, with 15 bases separating them. The CDR3 coding sequence is TGTGCCAGCAGCCAGCGCCGAACAGCCGGCTACACCTTC. This encodes CASSQRRTAGYTF.

This clonotype has ten or more counts. This sequence joins TRBV5-5 and TRBJ1-1; D not certain. This CDR3 is built from 12 residues. Trimming stripped 0 bases from V and 4 bases from J, with 4 bases between. Germline-derived CDR1 and CDR2 are SGHKS and YYEKEE (reference sequence). The CDR3 sequence is CASSLVLTEAFF. DNA of the CDR3: TGTGCCAGCAGCTTGGTTCTCACTGAAGCTTTCTTT.

This clonotype was seen at least ten times. The rearrangement uses TRBV18 and TRBJ2-7, with D unclear. This CDR3 contains 12 residues. CDR1 KGHSH and CDR2 LQKENI come from the germline V gene. Deletions cut 3 bases from V and 5 bases from J, with 8 bases between. CDR3 DNA sequence: TGTGCCAGCTCACCCTTTGGGGACGAGCAGTACTTC. Encoded protein: CASSPFGDEQYF.

This clonotype was detected ten times or more. The CDR3 region is CASSPRAVIGIQYF. As DNA, the CDR3 is TGTGCCAGCTCACCACGTGCGGTCATCGGCATTCAGTACTTC. This sequence joins TRBV18 and TRBJ2-4; D gene uncertain. The CDR3 has 14 amino acids. The V and J ends lost 1 base and 9 bases respectively, with 13 bases between them. Germline CDR1 reads KGHSH; CDR2 reads LQKENI.